The 8 T cell receptor beta chains reported below all come from one sample, sequenced in a study of brain T cells in children with intractable seizures. Profiled with immunoSEQ multiplex PCR; TCRdb holds only in-frame clones, not every one. The sample has 62,000 or so clones, more than 95% seen once. The specimen comprised peripheral blood, sampled at surgery. These receptors were obtained from a boy in the first two years of life with focal cortical dysplasia and intractable seizures.

This rearrangement joins TRBV18 to TRBJ2-2; tentative D call: TRBD1 (6 bases). This CDR3 contains 14 residues. Deletions cut 1 base from V and 6 bases from J, with 9 bases between. CDR1 and CDR2 (germline): KGHSH, LQKENI. CDR3 DNA: TGTGCCAGCTCACCACGGACAGTTGCCGGGGAGCTGTTTTTT. This codes for CASSPRTVAGELFF.

This chain links TRBV27 with TRBJ2-7; TRBD1 matches at 9 bases. CDR1 and CDR2 from the germline V gene are MNHEY and SMNVEV (reference sequence). Losses at the gene ends were 3 bases for V and 3 bases for J; bases not matched to a gene: 6. The CDR3 is made up of 15 amino acids. CDR3 in DNA: TGTGCCAGCAGTTTCGGGACAGGGACGCTCTACGAGCAGTACTTC. Translation gives CASSFGTGTLYEQYF.

The chain combines TRBV5-1 with TRBJ1-2; TRBD1 matches at 10 bases. The CDR3 extends over 16 amino acids. Germline V gene sequence: CDR1 SGHRS, CDR2 YFSETQ. V was clipped by 5 bases and J by 3 bases; unmatched bases: 10. CDR3: CASSSYGTGVYYGYTF. The CDR3 DNA reads as TGCGCCAGCAGTTCGTACGGGACAGGGGTTTACTATGGCTACACCTTC.

The chain joins TRBV15 to TRBJ2-3, with D uncertain. Trimming pared 0 bases from V and 0 bases from J, leaving 7 bases between. This CDR3 region has 15 residues. The germline CDR1 and CDR2 sequences are LNHNV and YYDKDF (reference sequence). The DNA of the CDR3 is TGTGCCACCAGCAGAGATTTATATAGCACAGATACGCAGTATTTT. Translation gives CATSRDLYSTDTQYF.

The chain recombines TRBV2 with TRBJ2-5, with D perhaps TRBD1 (6 bases). CDR3 length: 14 amino acids. Trimming shortened V by 4 bases and J by 5 bases, and 14 bases separated the two germline ends. The germline gives CDR1 SNHLY, CDR2 FYNNEI. CDR3 sequence reads: CASSGGRGSETQYF. As DNA, the CDR3 is TGTGCCAGCAGTGGGGGCAGGGGCAGCGAGACCCAGTACTTC.

The chain employs TRBV7-9 and TRBJ2-5, with D perhaps given as TRBD1 or TRBD2 (5 bases each). CDR1 is SEHNR and CDR2 is FQNEAQ in the germline V gene (reference sequence). Trimming stripped 0 bases from V and 2 bases from J, with 16 bases between. The CDR3 extends over 17 amino acids. The CDR3 sequence is CASSLAGTATPQETQYF. Written as DNA, the CDR3 is TGTGCCAGCAGCTTAGCGGGGACGGCTACTCCTCAAGAGACCCAGTACTTC.

This clone is a singleton in its sample. The CDR3 loop reads CASRVTGGINSPLHF. The DNA for the CDR3 is TGCGCCAGCCGCGTGACAGGGGGCATTAATTCACCCCTCCACTTT. This chain connects TRBV10-2 to TRBJ1-6; 10 positions match TRBD1. Germline assignment: CDR1 WSHSY and CDR2 SAAADI. This CDR3 comprises 15 residues. The ends lost 8 bases at V and 6 bases at J; junction bases unmatched: 7.

The rearrangement links TRBV6-2 or TRBV6-3 to TRBJ2-3, with TRBD2 identical over 11 bases. The V gene's germline CDR1 is MNHEY and CDR2 SVGEGT. Trimming removed 3 bases from V and 4 bases from J; junction bases left unmatched: 12. The CDR3 length is 18 residues. Here the CDR3 reads CASSYRRYSGREPDTQYF. The CDR3 DNA is TGTGCCAGCAGTTATCGTCGTTATAGCGGGAGGGAGCCAGATACGCAGTATTTT.